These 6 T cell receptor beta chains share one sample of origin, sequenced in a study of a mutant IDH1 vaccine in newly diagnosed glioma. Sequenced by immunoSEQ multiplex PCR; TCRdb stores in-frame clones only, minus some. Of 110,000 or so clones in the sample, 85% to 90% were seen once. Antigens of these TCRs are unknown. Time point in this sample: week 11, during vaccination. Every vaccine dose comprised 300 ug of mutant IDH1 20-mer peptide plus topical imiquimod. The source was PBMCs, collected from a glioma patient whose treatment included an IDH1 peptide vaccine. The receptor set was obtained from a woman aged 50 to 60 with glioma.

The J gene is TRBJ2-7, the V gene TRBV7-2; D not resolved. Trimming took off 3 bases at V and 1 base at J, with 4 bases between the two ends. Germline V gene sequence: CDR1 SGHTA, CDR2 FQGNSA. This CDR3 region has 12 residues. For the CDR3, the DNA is TGTGCCAGCAGCTTTACTTCCTACGAGCAGTACTTC. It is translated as CASSFTSYEQYF.

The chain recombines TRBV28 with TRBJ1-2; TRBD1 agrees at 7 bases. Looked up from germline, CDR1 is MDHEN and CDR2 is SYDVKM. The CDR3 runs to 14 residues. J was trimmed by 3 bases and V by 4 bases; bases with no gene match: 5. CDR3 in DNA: TGTGCCAGCAGTTACCAGGGGGGTGACTATGGCTACACCTTC. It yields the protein CASSYQGGDYGYTF.

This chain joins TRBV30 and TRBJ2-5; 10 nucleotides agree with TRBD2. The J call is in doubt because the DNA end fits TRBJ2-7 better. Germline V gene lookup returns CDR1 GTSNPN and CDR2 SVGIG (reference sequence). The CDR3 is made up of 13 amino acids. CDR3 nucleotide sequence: TGTGCCTGGATGGTAGCGGGAGGTCACGAGCAGTACTTC. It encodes CAWMVAGGHEQYF.

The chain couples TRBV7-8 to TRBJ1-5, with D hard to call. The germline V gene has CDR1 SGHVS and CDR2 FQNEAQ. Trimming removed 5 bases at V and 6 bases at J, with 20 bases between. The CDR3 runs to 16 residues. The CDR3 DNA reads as TGTGCCAGCAGCCCCAGGCGGAAGGGTGGTCCTCAGCCCCAGCATTTT. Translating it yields CASSPRRKGGPQPQHF.

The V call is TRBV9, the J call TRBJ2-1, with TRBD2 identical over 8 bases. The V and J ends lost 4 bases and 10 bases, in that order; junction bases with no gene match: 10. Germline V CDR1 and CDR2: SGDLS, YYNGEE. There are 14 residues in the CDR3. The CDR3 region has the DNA TGTGCCAGCAGCCCGGGACTAGAGGCGAGCGAGCAGTTCTTC. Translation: CASSPGLEASEQFF.

The chain's CDR3 is CASSGLIGAGDSPLHF. CDR3 bases: TGCGCCAGCAGTGGCCTGATAGGGGCTGGGGATTCACCCCTCCACTTT. The chain is built from TRBV10-1 and TRBJ1-6; TRBD1 is a possible D gene (5 bases). CDR3 length equals 16 residues. Germline V gene lookup returns CDR1 WNHNN and CDR2 SYGVQD (reference sequence). V was trimmed by 4 bases and J by 8 bases, leaving 18 bases between them.